This is a list of T cell receptor beta chains from one sample in a study of identical twins. TCRdb used MiXCR to reprocess the 5' RACE reads, holding one entry per CDR3 protein. The sample has about 200,000 distinct CDR3 sequences; 6% to 9% are singletons. Separately, the same data were catalogued under a study of yellow fever vaccine responses in identical twins.

Sequenced sample: memory (CD45RO+) T cells sorted from blood. These receptors were collected from a young woman in good health. Each CDR3 is given with its conserved first and last residue. The D gene is left open where the match is weak. Clone size, where shown, is once, few, many, or a class for clones that have expanded.

TRBJ2-1,TRBV9,TRBD2,many,CASSVGGGPYNEQFF,TGTGCCAGCAGCGTAGGCGGGGGGCCGTACAATGAGCAGTTCTTC
TRBJ2-7,TRBV7-9,.,.,CASSPTGTVYEQYF,TGTGCCAGCAGCCCCACTGGGACGGTGTACGAGCAGTACTTC
TRBJ2-1,TRBV5-5,.,many,CASSLVSGTYNEQFF,TGTGCCAGCAGCTTGGTTAGCGGCACCTACAATGAGCAGTTCTTC
TRBJ2-7,TRBV6-2/TRBV6-3,TRBD1,few,CASILGTGDLYEQYF,TGTGCCAGCATCCTCGGGACAGGGGACCTCTACGAGCAGTACTTC
TRBJ2-5,TRBV15,.,.,CATSRQGGGETQYF,TGTGCCACCAGCAGACAGGGTGGAGGGGAGACCCAGTACTTC
TRBJ2-7,TRBV9,.,many,CASSVGRGTQSSEQYF,TGTGCCAGCAGCGTAGGTAGAGGGACGCAGTCGTCCGAGCAGTACTTC
TRBJ1-1,TRBV12-3/TRBV12-4,.,.,CASSLGGGYEAFF,TGTGCCAGCAGTTTAGGGGGAGGGTATGAAGCTTTCTTT
TRBJ2-4,TRBV28,TRBD1,many,CASSPVTGGASLAKNIQYF,TGTGCCAGCAGTCCCGTGACAGGGGGTGCATCATTAGCCAAAAACATTCAGTACTTC
TRBJ2-5,TRBV25-1,TRBD2,few,CASSALAGQETQYF,TGTGCCAGCAGCGCCCTAGCGGGGCAGGAGACCCAGTACTTC
TRBJ1-1,TRBV21-1,.,many,CASPTGRLNTEAFF,TGTGCCAGCCCCACAGGGAGATTGAACACTGAAGCTTTCTTT
TRBJ2-5,TRBV20-1,.,.,CSATPSDETQYF,TGCAGTGCTACCCCATCGGATGAGACCCAGTACTTC
TRBJ2-2,TRBV4-3,.,few,CASSQRVQGELFF,TGCGCCAGCAGCCAAAGGGTGCAGGGGGAGCTGTTTTTT
TRBJ2-7,TRBV5-5,.,few,CASSRAGTPPYEQYF,TGTGCCAGCAGCCGGGCGGGAACTCCCCCCTACGAGCAGTACTTC
TRBJ2-1,TRBV20-1,TRBD2,many,CSARLAGDHNEQFF,TGCAGTGCTAGGCTGGCGGGGGACCACAATGAGCAGTTCTTC
TRBJ2-1,TRBV18,.,many,CASSPPGTVINEQFF,TGTGCCAGCTCACCACCCGGGACCGTCATTAATGAGCAGTTCTTC
TRBJ2-3,TRBV12-3/TRBV12-4,TRBD1,many,CASSLLQGGTDTQYF,TGTGCCAGCAGTTTATTGCAGGGGGGCACAGATACGCAGTATTTT
TRBJ1-5,TRBV6-6,.,.,CASSPGPIQPQHF,TGTGCCAGCAGCCCTGGCCCAATTCAGCCCCAGCATTTT
TRBJ2-7,TRBV6-6,TRBD1,.,CASSSGQGGYF,TGTGCCAGCAGTTCGGGACAGGGCGGGTACTTC
TRBJ2-7,TRBV2,.,.,CASNPDSRYEQYF,TGTGCCAGCAACCCGGACAGCCGCTACGAGCAGTACTTC
TRBJ2-3,TRBV10-3,.,many,CAIAGTSTLGTDTQYF,TGTGCCATCGCGGGTACTAGCACCCTTGGCACAGATACGCAGTATTTT
TRBJ2-3,TRBV6-5,.,few,CASSSRAPDTQYF,TGTGCCAGCAGTTCTCGCGCTCCAGATACGCAGTATTTT
TRBJ2-7,TRBV10-3,.,many,CAISDGADEQYF,TGTGCCATCAGTGACGGGGCGGACGAGCAGTACTTC
TRBJ2-3,TRBV28,.,many,CASSSTSSTDTQYF,TGTGCCAGCAGCTCAACATCTAGCACAGATACGCAGTATTTT
TRBJ2-7,TRBV11-2,TRBD1,.,CASSLRETGGYEQYF,TGTGCCAGCAGCTTAAGAGAGACAGGGGGCTACGAGCAGTACTTC
TRBJ2-1,TRBV12-3/TRBV12-4,TRBD2,many,CASRPSGSSYNEQFF,TGTGCCAGCAGGCCTAGCGGGTCGTCCTACAATGAGCAGTTCTTC
TRBJ2-4,TRBV7-2,.,.,CASRRQSGGIQYF,TGTGCCAGCAGGAGACAGTCCGGGGGCATTCAGTACTTC
TRBJ2-1,TRBV5-6,TRBD1,.,CASSASGGSTYNEQFF,TGTGCCAGCAGCGCCTCAGGGGGCTCCACCTACAATGAGCAGTTCTTC
TRBJ1-2,TRBV7-9,.,many,CASSLASPRRVYGYTF,TGTGCCAGCAGCTTAGCGAGTCCAAGACGGGTCTATGGCTACACCTTC
TRBJ2-7,TRBV5-1,TRBD1,many,CASSWEADRESYEQYF,TGCGCCAGCAGCTGGGAGGCGGACAGGGAATCCTACGAGCAGTACTTC
TRBJ2-1,TRBV6-5,.,.,CASSYRSTGRSYNEQFF,TGTGCCAGCAGTTATCGGTCTACAGGGAGGTCCTACAATGAGCAGTTCTTC
TRBJ2-5,TRBV5-4,TRBD2,.,CASSLATWGLAGNEYF,TGTGCCAGCAGCCTCGCAACTTGGGGACTAGCGGGGAACGAGTACTTC
TRBJ2-2,TRBV5-1,.,many,CASSLYQNTGELFF,TGCGCCAGCAGCTTATACCAGAACACCGGGGAGCTGTTTTTT
TRBJ2-1,TRBV6-5,TRBD1,.,CASSSLTGGTEQFF,TGTGCCAGCAGTTCACTTACAGGGGGCACTGAGCAGTTCTTC
TRBJ2-5,TRBV7-9,.,.,CASSFGGPAQYF,TGTGCCAGCAGCTTTGGGGGCCCGGCCCAGTACTTC
TRBJ2-3,TRBV7-6,TRBD2,.,CASSSKRGYTDTQYF,TGTGCCAGCAGCTCCAAGCGGGGGTACACAGATACGCAGTATTTT